The table lists the clone carrying this TCR beta chain with a few counts. The sample belongs to a study of blood T cell repertoires in COVID-19. At the level of the study: The study drew acute and convalescent COVID-19 samples from the United States, Italy and Spain. T cells, B-cell-depleted T cells, or PBMCs supplied cDNA or gDNA.

Authors' methods: Estimated nucleated cell counts came from reference gene primer amplification. Assay: immunoSEQ multiplex PCR; the TCRdb copy retains only in-frame clones and omits some. V, J and clone size were drawn from that table, and D and trimming were deduced from the DNA. Counted here are roughly 250,000 clones, roughly 86% occurring once; the ten biggest clones make up about 9.2%. The CDR3 extends over 16 amino acids. V was pared by 4 bases and J by 1 base, with 6 bases of the junction left unmatched. The germline gives CDR1 SEHNR, CDR2 FQNEAQ (reference sequence). The sequence derives from a man between 40 and 49 years old who had recovered from COVID-19. What was sequenced was peripheral blood. This sequence joins TRBV7-9 and TRBJ2-4; TRBD2 matches at 8 bases. The CDR3 DNA reads TGTGCCAGCAGCTCCGGACTAGCATCGGCCAAAAACATTCAGTACTTC. This sequence encodes CASSSGLASAKNIQYF.